A selection of T cell receptor beta chains follows, all from one sample in a study of T cell changes during pregnancy in multiple sclerosis. Profiled with immunoSEQ multiplex PCR; TCRdb holds only in-frame clones, not every one. The sample carries about 42,000 clones, about 96% recorded once. Sequenced material: peripheral blood, taken in the second trimester of pregnancy. The receptor source for this set is a female donor with multiple sclerosis, enrolled in a pregnancy study. Each CDR3 is given with its conserved first and last residue. D genes are given only for firm matches. Clone size is stated in some rows and not others, as once, few, many or a class when expanded.

J gene,clone size,D gene,V gene,CDR3 protein,CDR3 DNA
TRBJ2-1,.,TRBD1,TRBV25-1,CASSERLSGTAPSQFF,TGTGCCAGCAGTGAGCGACTCTCCGGGACAGCCCCATCGCAGTTCTTC
TRBJ2-3,.,.,TRBV10-3,CAISESGGTQYF,TGTGCCATCAGTGAGTCCGGGGGTACGCAGTATTTT
TRBJ1-1,.,.,TRBV7-2,CASSLAPPTEAFF,TGTGCCAGCAGCTTAGCTCCCCCTACTGAAGCTTTCTTT
TRBJ1-5,.,TRBD1,TRBV19,CASSSTSRSTGDQPQHF,TGTGCCAGTAGTTCTACTAGTAGGAGTACAGGGGATCAGCCCCAGCATTTT
TRBJ2-7,.,.,TRBV11-2,CASSFGGTYEQYF,TGTGCCAGCAGCTTCGGCGGAACCTACGAGCAGTACTTC
TRBJ1-1,.,.,TRBV6-1,CASSGQQNTEAFF,TGTGCCAGCAGTGGACAGCAGAACACTGAAGCTTTCTTT
TRBJ2-3,.,.,TRBV4-2,CASSQRGAGDSTDTQYF,TGTGCCAGCAGCCAGAGGGGGGCGGGGGACAGCACAGATACGCAGTATTTT
TRBJ2-7,.,TRBD1,TRBV18,CASLPGQPGFEQYF,TGTGCCAGCCTTCCGGGACAGCCGGGGTTCGAGCAGTACTTC
TRBJ1-2,.,TRBD1,TRBV19,CASKEPTGDGYTF,TGTGCCAGCAAAGAGCCTACAGGGGATGGCTACACCTTC
TRBJ2-7,.,TRBD1,TRBV4-3,CASSQASGTGSYEQYF,TGCGCCAGCAGCCAGGCCTCCGGGACAGGGTCCTACGAGCAGTACTTC
TRBJ2-6,.,.,TRBV14,CASSHRQSGANVLTF,TGTGCCAGCAGCCACCGACAGTCTGGGGCCAACGTCCTGACTTTC
TRBJ2-3,.,TRBD1,TRBV25-1,CASSEPRTGGTDTQYF,TGTGCCAGCAGTGAGCCTCGGACAGGGGGCACAGATACGCAGTATTTT
TRBJ2-2,.,TRBD2,TRBV4-2,CASSQIASGGVNTGELFF,TGTGCCAGCAGCCAAATAGCGTCGGGGGGGGTGAACACCGGGGAGCTGTTTTTT
TRBJ2-7,once,.,TRBV4-1,CASSQGGSIYEQYF,TGCGCCAGCAGCCAAGGGGGCTCAATCTACGAGCAGTACTTC
TRBJ2-2,.,TRBD2,TRBV25-1,CASRPGAGGPGELFF,TGTGCCAGCAGGCCCGGGGCGGGGGGCCCCGGGGAGCTGTTTTTT
TRBJ2-1,.,TRBD2,TRBV18,CASSPNPGGLYNEQFF,TGTGCCAGCTCACCTAACCCGGGAGGACTCTACAATGAGCAGTTCTTC
TRBJ2-2,.,TRBD1,TRBV7-9,CASSFGTGATGELFF,TGTGCCAGCAGCTTCGGGACAGGGGCCACCGGGGAGCTGTTTTTT
TRBJ1-1,.,.,TRBV11-3,CASSPEGGASLTEAFF,TGTGCCAGCAGCCCTGAGGGCGGGGCCTCTCTCACTGAAGCTTTCTTT